Below are 22 T cell receptor beta chains sequenced from a single sample in a study of CD8 T cells in Susac syndrome. An input of about 0.5 to 1 ug of RNA was subjected to reverse transcription using random hexamers. TCRdb analysed the immunoSEQ multiplex PCR reads with MiXCR anew, one entry per CDR3 protein. The sample contains some 120,000 distinct CDR3 sequences, 92% of which appear only once. Sequencing input: CD4+ T cells from PBMCs. The receptors derive from a human donor in good health.

A single count supports this clonotype. This sequence joins TRBV20-1 and TRBJ2-7; no definite D call. This CDR3 has 13 amino acids. CDR1 and CDR2 (germline): DFQATT, SNEGSKA (reference sequence). Trimming took off 6 bases at V and 2 bases at J, with 14 bases between the two ends. The CDR3 region has the DNA TGCAGTGCCCCGTTGGAGATGACCTACGAGCAGTACTTC. It is translated as CSAPLEMTYEQYF.

The V call is TRBV6-5, the J call TRBJ2-7; possibly TRBD2 for D (6 bases). This CDR3 region has 16 residues. Germline values: CDR1 MNHEY, CDR2 SVGAGI. Deletions cut 0 bases from V and 0 bases from J, with 12 bases between. CDR3 DNA sequence: TGTGCCAGCAGTTACTCGTTGGCGGGAAACTCCTACGAGCAGTACTTC. It is translated as CASSYSLAGNSYEQYF.

The rearrangement joins TRBV29-1 to TRBJ1-3, with 7 bases fitting TRBD1. Losses at the gene ends were 7 bases for V and 0 bases for J; bases not matched to a gene: 3. Germline V CDR1 and CDR2: SQVTM, ANQGSEA. CDR3 length: 13 residues. The CDR3, as DNA: TGCAGCGCAGGGGGAAACTCTGGAAACACCATATATTTT. Its translation: CSAGGNSGNTIYF. Full variable domain (outside the CDR3, taken from reference TRBV29-1 and TRBJ1-3): SAVISQKPSRDICQRGTSLTIQCQVDSQVTMMFWYRQQPGQSLTLIATANQGSEATYESGFVIDKFPISRPNLTFSTLTVSNMSPEDSSIYLCSAGGNSGNTIYFGEGSWLTVV.

This chain joins TRBV23-1 and TRBJ2-7, with D possibly TRBD2 on 6 matching bases. TRBV23-1 is an ORF; its function is uncertain. V was cut by 1 base and J by 3 bases, with 22 bases left in between. The CDR3 is 18 residues long. In DNA form, the CDR3 reads TGCGCCAGCAGTCAATGGCCGCCAGGGACTGGCTTTTACTACGAGCAGTACTTC. Its translation is CASSQWPPGTGFYYEQYF.

This chain uses TRBV5-1 with TRBJ2-3; unclear D gene. Germline V gene data show CDR1 as SGHRS and CDR2 as YFSETQ. The CDR3 loop spans 14 amino acids. V dropped 0 bases and J dropped 4 bases, with 9 bases sitting between them. CDR3 loop: CASSLDTPADTQYF. The CDR3 coding sequence is TGCGCCAGCAGCTTGGATACTCCGGCAGATACGCAGTATTTT.

This sequence joins TRBV7-2 and TRBJ2-7; 12 positions match TRBD2. This CDR3 is built from 16 residues. V lost 1 base and J lost 3; bases outside the gene matches: 4. Germline-derived CDR1 and CDR2 are SGHTA and FQGNSA. CDR3 sequence (DNA): TGTGCCAGCAGCTTAGGACTAGCGGGAGCGGGCTACGAGCAGTACTTC. Amino acid sequence: CASSLGLAGAGYEQYF. The entire variable domain, with the rest obtained from reference TRBV7-2 and TRBJ2-7, is as follows: GAGVSQSPSNKVTEKGKDVELRCDPISGHTALYWYRQSLGQGLEFLIYFQGNSAPDKSGLPSDRFSAERTGGSVSTLTIQRTQQEDSAVYLCASSLGLAGAGYEQYFGPGTRLTVT.

The chain joins TRBV5-1 to TRBJ1-5; weak D call: TRBD1 (5 bases). Germline V gene data show CDR1 as SGHRS and CDR2 as YFSETQ. The V and J ends lost 4 bases and 4 bases respectively, with 12 bases between them. CDR3 size: 14 residues. In DNA, the CDR3 is TGCGCCAGCAGCCAGGGAGACCTAAATCAGCCCCAGCATTTT. This sequence encodes CASSQGDLNQPQHF.

Remarks on this clonotype: A junction end diverges from the germline sequence, so it may reflect a read error. V gene TRBV7-2 combines with J gene TRBJ2-5; 8 bases map to TRBD2. Germline V gives CDR1 SGHTA, CDR2 FQGNSA. There are 13 residues in the CDR3. The CDR3 coding sequence is TGTGCCAGCAGCTTAGGTCGGGGGGGAGACTCGGTCTTC. Its translation: CASSLGRGGDSVF.

This clonotype has more than one count but fewer than ten. The V call is TRBV3-1, the J call TRBJ2-7; a weak D match, TRBD1 (6 bases). Trimming shortened V by 1 base and J by 3 bases, and 22 bases separated the two germline ends. There are 18 residues in the CDR3. Germline V gene sequence: CDR1 LGHDT, CDR2 YNNKEL (reference sequence). The CDR3 spells CASSQAVWDKGSHYEQYF. In nucleotides, the CDR3 is TGTGCCAGCAGCCAAGCAGTCTGGGACAAAGGATCGCACTACGAGCAGTACTTC.

The rearrangement uses TRBV20-1 and TRBJ1-5; possible D gene TRBD1, 5 bases. V was cut by 3 bases and J by 2 bases, with 11 bases left in between. Germline CDR1 and CDR2: DFQATT and SNEGSKA (reference sequence). This CDR3 is built from 14 residues. Here the CDR3 DNA reads TGCAGTGCTAGGCTGGCCAGGGGCAATCAGCCCCAGCATTTT. The encoded protein is CSARLARGNQPQHF.

The genes are TRBV5-1 and TRBJ2-2; 9 bases are shared with TRBD2. The CDR3 sequence is 16 residues long. The V and J ends lost 2 bases and 3 bases, in that order; junction bases with no gene match: 5. Per the germline V gene, CDR1 is SGHRS and CDR2 is YFSETQ. CDR3 loop: CASSFRGRADTGELFF. CDR3 coding DNA: TGCGCCAGCAGCTTTCGCGGGAGGGCCGACACCGGGGAGCTGTTTTTT.

In this sample, this clonotype turned up once. This rearrangement joins TRBV10-3 to TRBJ2-1; 11 bases are shared with TRBD1. The germline V gene has CDR1 ENHRY and CDR2 SYGVKD. The CDR3 spans 12 residues. J lost 9 bases, V lost 6 bases, and 1 base had no gene match. CDR3 amino acids: CAIRGQGGEQFF. CDR3 DNA: TGTGCCATCAGGGGACAGGGGGGTGAGCAGTTCTTC.

The chain joins TRBV29-1 to TRBJ2-1, with unresolved D. Germline CDR1 is SQVTM and CDR2 is ANQGSEA. The CDR3 has 15 residues. V was clipped by 3 bases and J by 1 base, with 13 bases between them. CDR3 protein: CSVDSRGASYNEQFF. Written as DNA, the CDR3 is TGCAGCGTTGATAGTCGCGGCGCTTCCTACAATGAGCAGTTCTTC.

The genes are TRBV19 and TRBJ2-2; the D is unclear. There are 15 residues in the CDR3. Looked up from germline, CDR1 is LNHDA and CDR2 is SQIVND (reference sequence). V lost 1 base and J lost 3, with 9 bases in between. Here the CDR3 DNA reads TGTGCCAGTAGTATAGGTGCCGAAGACACCGGGGAGCTGTTTTTT. Translated: CASSIGAEDTGELFF.

This chain links TRBV5-4 with TRBJ2-3; the match to TRBD1 covers 9 bases. Per germline, CDR1 SGHNT and CDR2 YYREEE (reference sequence). Germline trimming cut 5 bases from V and 5 bases from J; bases unmatched to any gene: 3. This CDR3 comprises 13 residues. CDR3 bases: TGTGCCAGCAGTCCGGACAGGGGAGATACGCAGTATTTT. Translated, it gives CASSPDRGDTQYF.

The rearrangement joins TRBV10-3 to TRBJ2-4, with 7 nucleotides matching TRBD2. Germline CDR1 reads ENHRY; CDR2 reads SYGVKD. This CDR3 contains 17 residues. V lost 5 bases and J lost 2; bases outside the gene matches: 12. In DNA form, the CDR3 reads TGTGCCATCAGTCGTAGTCAGGGAGGGTTGACCAAAAACATTCAGTACTTC. Its protein product is CAISRSQGGLTKNIQYF.

The genes are TRBV9 and TRBJ2-2; no firm D call. V lost 0 bases and J lost 5, with 11 bases in between. Germline CDR1 SGDLS, CDR2 YYNGEE. The CDR3 is 15 amino acids. The CDR3 protein is CASSVALDATGELFF. DNA of the CDR3: TGTGCCAGCAGCGTAGCTCTGGACGCAACCGGGGAGCTGTTTTTT.

The chain has TRBV19 and TRBJ2-2; 7 bases are shared with TRBD1. CDR3 length equals 15 residues. The ends lost 7 bases at V and 2 bases at J; junction bases unmatched: 7. The germline V gene encodes CDR1 LNHDA and CDR2 SQIVND (reference sequence). The CDR3 loop reads CASNRGTANTGELFF. As DNA, the CDR3 is TGTGCCAGTAACAGAGGGACAGCTAACACCGGGGAGCTGTTTTTT.

The genes are TRBV14 and TRBJ1-1; a weak D match, TRBD1 (6 bases). Looked up from germline, CDR1 is SGHDN and CDR2 is FVKESK. V shed 1 base and J shed 3 bases, with 12 bases lying between them. This CDR3 has 15 residues. The CDR3 DNA reads as TGTGCCAGCAGCCAAGGCATCAGGGGCTACACTGAAGCTTTCTTT. It is translated as CASSQGIRGYTEAFF.

The chain combines TRBV9 with TRBJ1-3; no clear D gene. This CDR3 spans 16 amino acids. V shed 4 bases and J shed 0 bases, with 14 bases lying between them. From germline, CDR1 is SGDLS and CDR2 YYNGEE. In DNA form, the CDR3 reads TGTGCCAGCAGCCCTACCGACACCTACTCTGGAAACACCATATATTTT. Translated: CASSPTDTYSGNTIYF.

The chain recombines TRBV14 with TRBJ1-1; no reliable D call. V dropped 3 bases and J dropped 1 base, with 6 bases sitting between them. The CDR3 is 13 residues long. CDR1 and CDR2 (germline): SGHDN, FVKESK. CDR3 in DNA: TGTGCCAGCAGCCAGTGGAGGAACACTGAAGCTTTCTTT. This codes for CASSQWRNTEAFF.

This chain's CDR3 is CASSYMGLRTDTQYF. The DNA for the CDR3 is TGTGCCAGCAGTTACATGGGACTCCGCACAGATACGCAGTATTTT. The chain links TRBV6-2 or TRBV6-3 to TRBJ2-3; tentatively, D is TRBD2 (6 bases). Germline V gene sequence: CDR1 MNHEY, CDR2 SVGEGT. There are 15 residues in the CDR3. Trimming left V 2 bases short and J 1 base short, with 10 bases between.